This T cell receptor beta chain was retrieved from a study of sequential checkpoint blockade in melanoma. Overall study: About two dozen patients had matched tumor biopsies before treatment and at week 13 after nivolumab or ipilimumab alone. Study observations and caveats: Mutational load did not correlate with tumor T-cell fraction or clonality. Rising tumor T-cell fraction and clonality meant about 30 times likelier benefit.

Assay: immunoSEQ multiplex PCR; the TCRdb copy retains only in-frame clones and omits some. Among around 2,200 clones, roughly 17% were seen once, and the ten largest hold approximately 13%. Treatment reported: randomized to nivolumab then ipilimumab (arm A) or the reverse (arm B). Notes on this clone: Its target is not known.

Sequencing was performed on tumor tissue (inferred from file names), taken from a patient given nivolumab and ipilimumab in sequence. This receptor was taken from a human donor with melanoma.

In DNA form, the CDR3 reads TGTGCTAGTGGTTTGTACCAACTAGCCAAAAACATTCAGTACTTC. It translates to CASGLYQLAKNIQYF. V and J are TRBV12-5 and TRBJ2-4; D ambiguous. This CDR3 comprises 15 residues. Germline values: CDR1 LGHNT, CDR2 FRNRAP. V was trimmed by 2 bases and J by 0 bases, leaving 8 bases between them. Variable domain in full (rest from reference TRBV12-5 and TRBJ2-4): DARVTQTPRHKVTEMGQEVTMRCQPILGHNTVFWYRQTMMQGLELLAYFRNRAPLDDSGMPKDRFSAEMPDATLATLKIQPSEPRDSAVYFCASGLYQLAKNIQYFGAGTRLSVL.